This T cell receptor (beta chain) was identified during a study of monozygotic twins with inflammatory bowel disease. The CDR3 totals 16 residues. Germline loops: CDR1 SQVTM, CDR2 ANQGSEA. Turning to this clonotype: Antigen unknown.

Findings and limits, study-wide: Differences in immunosuppressive treatment may have been a source of added variability in patient repertoires.

TCRdb reprocessed the 5' RACE reads; each CDR3 protein has one entry and no DNA is given. This table holds fewer than 550,000 distinct CDR3 sequences. The TCR sequence derives from a human donor with ulcerative colitis or Crohn's disease, or a healthy co-twin of an affected twin (not recorded which). The chain combines TRBV29-1 with TRBJ2-5; TCRdb proposes TRBD2, but this gene call is untestable without DNA. Sequences were obtained from blood. CDR3: CSVEMSASSGKETQYF.